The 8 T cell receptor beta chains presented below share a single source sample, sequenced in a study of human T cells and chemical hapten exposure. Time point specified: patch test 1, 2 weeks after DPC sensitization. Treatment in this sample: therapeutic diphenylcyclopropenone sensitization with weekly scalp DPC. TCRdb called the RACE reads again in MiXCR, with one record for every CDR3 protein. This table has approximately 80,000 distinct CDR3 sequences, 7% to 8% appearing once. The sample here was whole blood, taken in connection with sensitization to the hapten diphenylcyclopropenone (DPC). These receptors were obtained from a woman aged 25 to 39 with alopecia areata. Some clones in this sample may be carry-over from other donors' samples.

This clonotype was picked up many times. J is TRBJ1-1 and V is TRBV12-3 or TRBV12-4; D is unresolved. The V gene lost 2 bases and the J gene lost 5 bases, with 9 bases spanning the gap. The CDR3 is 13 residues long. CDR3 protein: CASSLNKLTEAFF. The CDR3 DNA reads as TGTGCCAGCAGTTTAAATAAGTTAACTGAAGCTTTCTTT.

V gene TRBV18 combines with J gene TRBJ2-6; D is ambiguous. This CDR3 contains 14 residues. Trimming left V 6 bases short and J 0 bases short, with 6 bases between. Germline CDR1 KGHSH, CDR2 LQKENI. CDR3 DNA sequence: TGTGCCAGCTCGGTTAACTCTGGGGCCAACGTCCTGACTTTC. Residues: CASSVNSGANVLTF. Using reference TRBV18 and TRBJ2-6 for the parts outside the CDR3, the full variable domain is NAGVMQNPRHLVRRRGQEARLRCSPMKGHSHVYWYRQLPEEGLKFMVYLQKENIIDESGMPKERFSAEFPKEGPSILRIQQVVRGDSAAYFCASSVNSGANVLTFGAGSRLTVL.

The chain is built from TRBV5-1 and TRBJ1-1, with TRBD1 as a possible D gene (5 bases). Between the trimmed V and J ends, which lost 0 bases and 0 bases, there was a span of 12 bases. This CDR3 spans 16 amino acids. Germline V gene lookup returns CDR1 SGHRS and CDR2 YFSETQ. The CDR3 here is CASSLDYRQMNTEAFF. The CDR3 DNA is TGCGCCAGCAGCTTGGATTACCGACAGATGAACACTGAAGCTTTCTTT.

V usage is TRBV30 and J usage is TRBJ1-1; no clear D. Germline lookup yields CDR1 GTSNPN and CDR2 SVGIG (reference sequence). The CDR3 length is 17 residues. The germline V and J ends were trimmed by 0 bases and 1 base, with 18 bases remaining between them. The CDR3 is CAWSVGRDLSRNTEAFF. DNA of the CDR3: TGTGCCTGGAGTGTAGGACGGGATTTATCCAGGAACACTGAAGCTTTCTTT.

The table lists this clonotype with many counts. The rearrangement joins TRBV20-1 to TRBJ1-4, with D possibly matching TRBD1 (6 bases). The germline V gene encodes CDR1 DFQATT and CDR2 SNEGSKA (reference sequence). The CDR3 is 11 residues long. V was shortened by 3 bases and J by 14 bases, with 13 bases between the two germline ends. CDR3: CSARDYRVLFF. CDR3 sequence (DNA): TGCAGTGCTAGGGATTACAGGGTGCTGTTTTTT.

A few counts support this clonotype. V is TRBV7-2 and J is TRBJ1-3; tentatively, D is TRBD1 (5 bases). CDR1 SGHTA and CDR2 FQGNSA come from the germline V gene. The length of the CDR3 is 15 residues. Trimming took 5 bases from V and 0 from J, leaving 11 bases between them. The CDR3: CASSKGPNSGNTIYF. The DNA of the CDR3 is TGTGCCAGCAGCAAGGGACCGAACTCTGGAAACACCATATATTTT.

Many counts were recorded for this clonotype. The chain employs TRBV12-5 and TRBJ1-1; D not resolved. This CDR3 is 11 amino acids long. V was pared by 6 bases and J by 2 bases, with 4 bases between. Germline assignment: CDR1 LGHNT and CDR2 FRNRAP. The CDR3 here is CASGTNTEAFF. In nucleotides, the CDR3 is TGTGCTAGTGGGACCAACACTGAAGCTTTCTTT. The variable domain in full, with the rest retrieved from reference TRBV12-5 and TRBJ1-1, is DARVTQTPRHKVTEMGQEVTMRCQPILGHNTVFWYRQTMMQGLELLAYFRNRAPLDDSGMPKDRFSAEMPDATLATLKIQPSEPRDSAVYFCASGTNTEAFFGQGTRLTVV.

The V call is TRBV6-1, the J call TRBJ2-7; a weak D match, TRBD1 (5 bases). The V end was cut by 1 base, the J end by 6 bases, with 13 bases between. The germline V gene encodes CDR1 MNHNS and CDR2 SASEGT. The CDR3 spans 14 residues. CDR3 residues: CASSEVYRGGEQYF. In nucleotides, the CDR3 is TGTGCCAGCAGTGAAGTGTATAGGGGCGGCGAGCAGTACTTC.